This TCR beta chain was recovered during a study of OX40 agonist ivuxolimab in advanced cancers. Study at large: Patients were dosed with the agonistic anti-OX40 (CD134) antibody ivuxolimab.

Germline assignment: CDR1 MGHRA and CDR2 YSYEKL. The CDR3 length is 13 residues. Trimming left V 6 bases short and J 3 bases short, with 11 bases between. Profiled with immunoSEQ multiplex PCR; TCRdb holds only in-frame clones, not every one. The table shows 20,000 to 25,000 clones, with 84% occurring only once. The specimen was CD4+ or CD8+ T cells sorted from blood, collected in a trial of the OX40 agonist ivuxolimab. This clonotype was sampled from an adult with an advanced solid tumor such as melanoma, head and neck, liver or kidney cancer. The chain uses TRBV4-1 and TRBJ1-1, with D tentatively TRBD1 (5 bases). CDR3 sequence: CASSVWGDTEAFF. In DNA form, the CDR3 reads TGCGCCAGCAGTGTGTGGGGGGACACTGAAGCTTTCTTT.